This TCR beta chain appears in the sequencing data of a study of T cells in Graves' hyperthyroidism and ophthalmopathy. Study-wide background: Before treatment of any kind, peripheral blood was taken at initial diagnosis. General observations from the study: Most clonotypes expanded in the thyroid (above 0.001) were also present in blood.

Notes on this clonotype: Its antigen remains unidentified.

Amplified TCR beta CDR3 regions came from RNA transcripts. HTBI primers drove first-round RT-PCR of the TCR CDR3. One entry per CDR3 protein, called by TCRdb with MiXCR from the multiplex PCR reads. The sample consists of a few hundred thousand distinct CDR3 sequences, 12% to 15% of them appearing once. The source material was blood. The sequence came from a middle-aged woman with Graves' hyperthyroidism.

The CDR3 protein is CASRHRDRSEAFF. The CDR3 nucleotides read TGTGCCAGCAGGCACAGGGACCGCAGTGAAGCTTTCTTT. The chain uses TRBV6-1 and TRBJ1-1; maybe TRBD1 (6 bases). The V and J ends lost 6 bases and 7 bases respectively, with 15 bases between them. The CDR3 runs 13 residues. Germline V gene lookup returns CDR1 MNHNS and CDR2 SASEGT.